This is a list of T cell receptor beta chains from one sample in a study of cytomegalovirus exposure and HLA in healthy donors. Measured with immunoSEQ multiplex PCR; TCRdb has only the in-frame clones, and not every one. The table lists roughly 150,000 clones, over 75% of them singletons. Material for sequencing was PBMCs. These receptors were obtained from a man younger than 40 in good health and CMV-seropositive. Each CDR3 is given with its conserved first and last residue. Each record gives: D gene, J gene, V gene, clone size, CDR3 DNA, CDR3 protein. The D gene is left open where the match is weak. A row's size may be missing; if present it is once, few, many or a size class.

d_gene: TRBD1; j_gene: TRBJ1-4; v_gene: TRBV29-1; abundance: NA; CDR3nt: TGCAGCGTTGCCCCTCGAGACTACAGGGGGCCTGTTGAAAAACTGTTTTTT; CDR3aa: CSVAPRDYRGPVEKLFF
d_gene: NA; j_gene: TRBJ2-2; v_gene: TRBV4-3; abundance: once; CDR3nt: TGCGCCAGCAGCCAAGTTGTTGAACAGAACACCGGGGAGCTGTTTTTT; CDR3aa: CASSQVVEQNTGELFF
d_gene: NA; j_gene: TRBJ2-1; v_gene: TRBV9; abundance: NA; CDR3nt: TGTGCCAGCAGCGTAGGGGGCGATGAGCAGTTCTTC; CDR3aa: CASSVGGDEQFF
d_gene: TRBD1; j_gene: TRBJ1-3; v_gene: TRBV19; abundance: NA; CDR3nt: TGTGCCAGTAGTATAGATCGTCAGGGGGGCTCTGGAAACACCATATATTTT; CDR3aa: CASSIDRQGGSGNTIYF
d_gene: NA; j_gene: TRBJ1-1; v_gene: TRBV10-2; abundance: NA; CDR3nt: TGCGCCAGCAGTGCTACAGGGTCATGGACTGAAGCTTTCTTT; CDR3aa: CASSATGSWTEAFF
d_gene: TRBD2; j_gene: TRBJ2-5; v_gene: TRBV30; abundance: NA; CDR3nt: TGTGCCTGGAGACCGGGACTATCACAAGAGACCCAGTACTTC; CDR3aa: CAWRPGLSQETQYF
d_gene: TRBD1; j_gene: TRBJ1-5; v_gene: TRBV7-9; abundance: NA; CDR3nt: TGTGCCACCTCCGGGACAGAAAATCAGCCCCAGCATTTT; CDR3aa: CATSGTENQPQHF
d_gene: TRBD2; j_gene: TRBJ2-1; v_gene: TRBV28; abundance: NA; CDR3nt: TGTGCCAGCAAGGCGGGGGGGCAAGTTAATGAGCAGTTCTTC; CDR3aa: CASKAGGQVNEQFF
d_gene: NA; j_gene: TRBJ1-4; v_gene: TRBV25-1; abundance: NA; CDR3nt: TGTGCCAGCAGTGTGCCCCGGGGGACTTGGGAAAAACTGTTTTTT; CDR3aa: CASSVPRGTWEKLFF
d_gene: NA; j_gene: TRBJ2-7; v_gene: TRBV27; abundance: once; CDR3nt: TGTGCCAGCAGTTCCCAGGGGAGTAGCGAGCAGTACTTC; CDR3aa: CASSSQGSSEQYF
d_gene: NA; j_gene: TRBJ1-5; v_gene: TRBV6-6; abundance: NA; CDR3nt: TGTGCCAGCAGTTACAATGGGGGGGACAATCAGCCCCAGCATTTT; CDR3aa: CASSYNGGDNQPQHF
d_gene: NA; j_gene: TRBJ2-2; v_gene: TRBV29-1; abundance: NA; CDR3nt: TGCAGCGTTGTTGATCAAGCGGGCAACACCGGGGAGCTGTTTTTT; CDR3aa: CSVVDQAGNTGELFF
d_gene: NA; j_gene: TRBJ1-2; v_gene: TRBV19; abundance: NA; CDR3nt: TGTGCCAGTAGTATGACCGACAGGAACCACTATGGCTACACCTTC; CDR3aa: CASSMTDRNHYGYTF
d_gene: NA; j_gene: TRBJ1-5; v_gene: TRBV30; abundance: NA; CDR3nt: TGTGCCTGGAGTGTGGGCGGGAGCGGGGTTGGGAATCAGCCCCAGCATTTT; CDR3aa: CAWSVGGSGVGNQPQHF
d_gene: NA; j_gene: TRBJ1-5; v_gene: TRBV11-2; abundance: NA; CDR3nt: TGTGCCAGCAGCGCCCAGGGTACCAATCAGTCCCAGCATTTT; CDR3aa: CASSAQGTNQSQHF
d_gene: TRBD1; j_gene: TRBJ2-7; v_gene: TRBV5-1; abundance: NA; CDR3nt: TGCGCCAGCAGCCCCGGGACAGGGCTGTTCTACGAGCAGTACTTC; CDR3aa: CASSPGTGLFYEQYF